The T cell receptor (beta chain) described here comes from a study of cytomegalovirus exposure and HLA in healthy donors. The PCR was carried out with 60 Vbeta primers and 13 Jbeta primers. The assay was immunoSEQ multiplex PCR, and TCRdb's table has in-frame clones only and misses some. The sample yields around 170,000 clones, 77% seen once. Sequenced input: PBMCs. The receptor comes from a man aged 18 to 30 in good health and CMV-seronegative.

The CDR3 sequence is CASSYSRREGGEQFF. CDR3 nucleotide sequence: TGTGCCAGCAGTTACTCGCGGCGGGAGGGGGGTGAGCAGTTCTTC. The J gene is TRBJ2-1, the V gene TRBV6-5; 9 bases line up with TRBD2. The CDR3 consists of 15 residues. Per the germline V gene, CDR1 is MNHEY and CDR2 is SVGAGI. J gave up 9 bases and V 0 bases, and 6 bases lay outside the gene matches.